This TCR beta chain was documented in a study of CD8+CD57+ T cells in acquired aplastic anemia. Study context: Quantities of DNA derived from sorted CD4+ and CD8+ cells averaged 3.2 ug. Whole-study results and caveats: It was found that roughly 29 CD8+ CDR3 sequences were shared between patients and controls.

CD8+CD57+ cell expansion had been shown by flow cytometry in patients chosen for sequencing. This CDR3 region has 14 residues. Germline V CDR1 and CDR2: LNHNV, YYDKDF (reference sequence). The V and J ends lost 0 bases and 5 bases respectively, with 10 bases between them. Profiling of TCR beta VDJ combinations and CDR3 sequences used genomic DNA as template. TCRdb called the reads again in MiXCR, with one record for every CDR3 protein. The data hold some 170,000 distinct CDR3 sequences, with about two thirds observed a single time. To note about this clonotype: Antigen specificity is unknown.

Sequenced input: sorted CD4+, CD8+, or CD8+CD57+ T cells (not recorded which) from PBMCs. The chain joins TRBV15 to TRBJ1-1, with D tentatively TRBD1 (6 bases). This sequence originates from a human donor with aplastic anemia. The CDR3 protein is CATSRDRGWTEAFF. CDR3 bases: TGTGCCACCAGCAGAGACAGGGGATGGACTGAAGCTTTCTTT.